These 6 T cell receptor beta chains came from one sample sequenced in a study of T cells in narcolepsy. This table comes from immunoSEQ multiplex PCR, and its TCRdb copy is limited to in-frame clones, with some not included. The repertoire includes around 22,000 clones, approximately 80% of them detected once, and 3.5% to 5% sits in the top ten. The sample comprised memory (CD45RA-) CD4+ T cells from blood. The source is a human donor in good health.

J is TRBJ2-7 and V is TRBV11-2; 9 bases line up with TRBD2. This CDR3 has 18 residues. In germline, CDR1 is SGHAT, CDR2 FQNNGV. J was trimmed by 4 bases and V by 3 bases; bases with no gene match: 16. The chain's CDR3 is CASSLARVALAGRYEQYF. CDR3 coding DNA: TGTGCCAGCAGCTTGGCCCGGGTAGCCCTAGCGGGGAGGTACGAGCAGTACTTC. Supplemented by reference TRBV11-2 and TRBJ2-7, the full variable domain reads EAGVAQSPRYKIIEKRQSVAFWCNPISGHATLYWYQQILGQGPKLLIQFQNNGVVDDSQLPKDRFSAERLKGVDSTLKIQPAKLEDSAVYLCASSLARVALAGRYEQYFGPGTRLTVT.

The V call is TRBV10-3, the J call TRBJ2-5; perhaps TRBD1 as D (5 bases). This CDR3 comprises 15 residues. CDR1 ENHRY and CDR2 SYGVKD come from the germline V gene. Trimming shortened V by 2 bases and J by 5 bases, and 15 bases separated the two germline ends. CDR3 protein: CAISEGSSGLETQYF. The CDR3 bases are TGTGCCATCAGTGAGGGTTCCTCAGGGCTGGAGACCCAGTACTTC.

J is TRBJ2-5 and V is TRBV7-2; 9 bases are shared with TRBD2. The CDR3 covers 17 residues. Germline lookup yields CDR1 SGHTA and CDR2 FQGNSA. Unmatched junction bases numbered 8, after V lost 3 bases and J lost 0 bases. DNA for the CDR3: TGTGCCAGCAGCTTTAAAGGGACTAGCTCGTACCAAGAGACCCAGTACTTC. Encoded protein: CASSFKGTSSYQETQYF. Together with reference TRBV7-2 and TRBJ2-5, the CDR3 gives the full variable domain: GAGVSQSPSNKVTEKGKDVELRCDPISGHTALYWYRQSLGQGLEFLIYFQGNSAPDKSGLPSDRFSAERTGGSVSTLTIQRTQQEDSAVYLCASSFKGTSSYQETQYFGPGTRLLVL.

V is TRBV19 and J is TRBJ2-6; D is perhaps TRBD1 (6 bases). Germline V gene lookup returns CDR1 LNHDA and CDR2 SQIVND (reference sequence). Trimming removed 7 bases at V and 0 bases at J, with 13 bases between. The CDR3 totals 16 residues. The CDR3, as DNA: TGTGCCAGTATAGACAGGACACCCTCTGGGGCCAACGTCCTGACTTTC. Amino acid sequence: CASIDRTPSGANVLTF.

V and J are TRBV11-3 and TRBJ2-2; D is uncertain. V was shortened by 0 bases and J by 3 bases, with 5 bases between the two germline ends. The CDR3 consists of 14 residues. CDR1 is SGHNT and CDR2 is YENEEA in the germline V gene. The CDR3 DNA reads as TGTGCCAGCAGCTTAGACAGGTACACCGGGGAGCTGTTTTTT. It is translated as CASSLDRYTGELFF.

The chain recombines TRBV5-1 with TRBJ2-1, with D maybe TRBD1 (5 bases). Germline CDR1 and CDR2: SGHRS and YFSETQ. The ends were cut back, 0 bases at V and 5 bases at J, with 12 bases in the middle. This CDR3 has 15 amino acids. The CDR3, as DNA: TGCGCCAGCAGCTTGGATTGGGGCTCTAACAATGAGCAGTTCTTC. As protein: CASSLDWGSNNEQFF.